This TCR beta chain was obtained from a study of blood T cells in healthy people across ages. Study-level results: A roughly linear age-dependent decrease characterized TCR beta diversity per million T cells.

Concerning this clonotype itself: Its antigen is still unknown.

Together with a sample-barcoded 5' primer, a J-beta primer mix was included in a second PCR lasting roughly 6 to 12 cycles. TCRdb fed the 5' RACE reads into MiXCR, producing one record per CDR3 protein. The table records around 870,000 distinct CDR3 sequences, under 35% of them present only once. Germline CDR1 is LNHDA and CDR2 is SQIVND (reference sequence). The CDR3 is 15 residues long. Specimen: blood. This TCR came from a woman of 80 years or more in good health. The chain couples TRBV19 to TRBJ2-1; TRBD1 matches 7 bases. Gene TRBJ2-7 matches the end of the DNA better, so the J call may be wrong. The chain's CDR3 is CASSIRGSSYNEQYF. CDR3 nucleotide sequence: TGTGCCAGTAGTATCAGGGGGTCGTCCTACAATGAGCAGTACTTC.